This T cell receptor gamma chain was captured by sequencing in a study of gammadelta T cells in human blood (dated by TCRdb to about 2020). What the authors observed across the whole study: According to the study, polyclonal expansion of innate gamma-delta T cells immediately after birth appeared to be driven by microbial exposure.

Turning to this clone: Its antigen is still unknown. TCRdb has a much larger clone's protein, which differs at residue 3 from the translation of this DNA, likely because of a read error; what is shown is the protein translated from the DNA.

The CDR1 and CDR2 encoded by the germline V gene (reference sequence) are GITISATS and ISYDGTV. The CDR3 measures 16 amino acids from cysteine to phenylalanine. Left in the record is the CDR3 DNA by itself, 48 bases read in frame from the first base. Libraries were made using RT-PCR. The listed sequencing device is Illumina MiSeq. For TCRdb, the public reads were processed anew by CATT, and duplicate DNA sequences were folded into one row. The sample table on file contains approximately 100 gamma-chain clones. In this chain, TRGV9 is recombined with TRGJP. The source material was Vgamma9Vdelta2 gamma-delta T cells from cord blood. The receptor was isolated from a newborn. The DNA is TGTGCCTGGTGGGAGGTGCAAGAGTTGGGCAAAAAAATCAAGGTATTT. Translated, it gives CAWWEVQELGKKIKVF.